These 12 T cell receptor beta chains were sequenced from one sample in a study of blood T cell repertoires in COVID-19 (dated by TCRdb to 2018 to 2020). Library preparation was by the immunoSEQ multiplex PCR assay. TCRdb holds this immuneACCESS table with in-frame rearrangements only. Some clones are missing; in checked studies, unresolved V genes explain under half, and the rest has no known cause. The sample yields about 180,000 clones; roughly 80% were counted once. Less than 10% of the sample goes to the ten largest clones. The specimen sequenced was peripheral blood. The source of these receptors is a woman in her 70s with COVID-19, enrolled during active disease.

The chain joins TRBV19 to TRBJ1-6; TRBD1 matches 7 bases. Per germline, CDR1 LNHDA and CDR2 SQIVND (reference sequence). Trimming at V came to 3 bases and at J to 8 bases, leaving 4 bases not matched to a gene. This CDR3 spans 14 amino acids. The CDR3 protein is CASSITGEDSPLHF. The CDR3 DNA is TGTGCCAGTAGTATTACAGGGGAGGATTCACCCCTCCACTTT.

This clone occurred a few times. The CDR3 region has the DNA TGTGCCAGCAGTTACGCGCACAGGCTCTACACCTTC. Translating gives CASSYAHRLYTF. The chain has TRBV6-2 or TRBV6-3 and TRBJ1-2, with D perhaps TRBD1 (5 bases). The germline V gene encodes CDR1 MNHEY and CDR2 SVGEGT. V was clipped by 2 bases and J by 10 bases, with 11 bases between them. The CDR3 runs to 12 residues.

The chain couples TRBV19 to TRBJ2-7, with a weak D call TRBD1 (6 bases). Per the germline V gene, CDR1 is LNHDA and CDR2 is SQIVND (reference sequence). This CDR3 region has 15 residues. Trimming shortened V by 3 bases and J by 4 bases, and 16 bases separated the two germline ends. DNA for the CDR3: TGTGCCAGTAGTATTTTCGGGACATCTCCGTACGAGCAGTACTTC. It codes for CASSIFGTSPYEQYF. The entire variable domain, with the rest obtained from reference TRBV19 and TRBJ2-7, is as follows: DGGITQSPKYLFRKEGQNVTLSCEQNLNHDAMYWYRQDPGQGLRLIYYSQIVNDFQKGDIAEGYSVSREKKESFPLTVTSAQKNPTAFYLCASSIFGTSPYEQYFGPGTRLTVT.

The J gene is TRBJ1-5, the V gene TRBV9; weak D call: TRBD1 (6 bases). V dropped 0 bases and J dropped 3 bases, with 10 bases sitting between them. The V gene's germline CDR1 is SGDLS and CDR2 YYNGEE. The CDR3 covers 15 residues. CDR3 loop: CASSVASGDNQPQHF. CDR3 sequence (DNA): TGTGCCAGCAGCGTAGCATCAGGGGACAATCAGCCCCAGCATTTT.

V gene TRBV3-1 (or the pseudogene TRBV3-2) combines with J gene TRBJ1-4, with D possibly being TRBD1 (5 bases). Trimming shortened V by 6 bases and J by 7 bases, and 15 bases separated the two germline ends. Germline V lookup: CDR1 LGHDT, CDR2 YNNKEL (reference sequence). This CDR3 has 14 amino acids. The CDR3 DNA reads TGTGCCAGCAGTAACCAGGGTGATGGTGAAAAACTGTTTTTT. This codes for CASSNQGDGEKLFF.

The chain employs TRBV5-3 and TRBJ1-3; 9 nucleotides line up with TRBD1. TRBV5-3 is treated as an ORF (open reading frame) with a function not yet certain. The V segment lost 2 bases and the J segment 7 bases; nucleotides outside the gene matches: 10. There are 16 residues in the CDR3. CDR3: CARSFEGQGSLNTIYF. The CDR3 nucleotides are TGTGCCAGAAGCTTCGAGGGACAGGGAAGCTTGAACACCATATATTTT.

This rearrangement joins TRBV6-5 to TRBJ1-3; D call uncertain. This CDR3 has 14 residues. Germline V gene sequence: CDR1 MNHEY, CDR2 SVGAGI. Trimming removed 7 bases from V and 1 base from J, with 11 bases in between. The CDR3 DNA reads TGTGCCAGCACCCTCTCGGGGTCTGGAAACACCATATATTTT. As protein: CASTLSGSGNTIYF.

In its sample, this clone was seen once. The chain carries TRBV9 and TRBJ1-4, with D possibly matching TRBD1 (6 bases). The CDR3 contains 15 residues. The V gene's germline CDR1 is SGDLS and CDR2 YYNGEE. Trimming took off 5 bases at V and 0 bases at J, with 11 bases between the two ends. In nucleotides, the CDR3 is TGTGCCAGCAGTCAACCAGGGGCAACTAATGAAAAACTGTTTTTT. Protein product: CASSQPGATNEKLFF.

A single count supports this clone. CDR3 bases: TGTGCCAGCAGCAGCGCCGGGACAGCCTACGAGCAGTACTTC. Its protein is CASSSAGTAYEQYF. V gene TRBV21-1 combines with J gene TRBJ2-7; the table gives TRBD1 as D, unverified against the DNA. TRBV21-1 constitutes a pseudogene. This CDR3 contains 14 residues.

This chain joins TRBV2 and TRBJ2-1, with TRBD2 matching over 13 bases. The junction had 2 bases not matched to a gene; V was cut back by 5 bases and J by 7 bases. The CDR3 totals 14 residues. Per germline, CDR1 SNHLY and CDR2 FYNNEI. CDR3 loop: CASSRGLAGNEQFF. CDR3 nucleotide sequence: TGTGCCAGCAGTCGGGGACTAGCGGGGAATGAGCAGTTCTTC.

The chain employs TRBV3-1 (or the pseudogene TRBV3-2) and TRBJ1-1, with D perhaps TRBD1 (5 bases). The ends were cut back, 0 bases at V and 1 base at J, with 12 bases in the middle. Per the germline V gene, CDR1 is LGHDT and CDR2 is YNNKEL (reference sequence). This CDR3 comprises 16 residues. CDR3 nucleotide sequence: TGTGCCAGCAGCCAAGAACCAGGGCGTAGGAACACTGAAGCTTTCTTT. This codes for CASSQEPGRRNTEAFF.

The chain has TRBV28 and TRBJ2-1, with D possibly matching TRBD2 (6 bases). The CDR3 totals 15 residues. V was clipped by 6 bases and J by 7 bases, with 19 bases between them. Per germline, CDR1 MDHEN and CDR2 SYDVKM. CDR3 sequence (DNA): TGTGCCAGCAGCCTCACAGACAATCGGGGGAATGAGCAGTTCTTC. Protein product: CASSLTDNRGNEQFF. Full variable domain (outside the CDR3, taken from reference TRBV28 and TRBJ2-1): DVKVTQSSRYLVKRTGEKVFLECVQDMDHENMFWYRQDPGLGLRLIYFSYDVKMKEKGDIPEGYSVSREKKERFSLILESASTNQTSMYLCASSLTDNRGNEQFFGPGTRLTVL.